The 20 T cell receptor beta chains given below trace back to one sample, sequenced in a study of OX40 agonist ivuxolimab in advanced cancers. Profiled with immunoSEQ multiplex PCR; TCRdb holds only in-frame clones, not every one. The table includes approximately 41,000 clones, 89% detected once. The material sequenced was CD4+ or CD8+ T cells sorted from blood, taken in a trial of the OX40 agonist ivuxolimab. The receptors were gathered from an adult with an advanced solid tumor such as melanoma, head and neck, liver or kidney cancer.

This sequence joins TRBV19 and TRBJ1-2; 9 bases line up with TRBD1. The CDR3 consists of 15 residues. V was clipped by 4 bases and J by 1 base; unmatched bases: 4. Germline V gene data show CDR1 as LNHDA and CDR2 as SQIVND (reference sequence). The CDR3 sequence is CASSRGTGFNYGYTF. As DNA, the CDR3 is TGTGCCAGTAGTAGGGGGACAGGGTTTAACTATGGCTACACCTTC.

This sequence joins TRBV28 and TRBJ1-1, with D uncertain. V was pared by 1 base and J by 7 bases, with 13 bases between. CDR1 is MDHEN, CDR2 SYDVKM, per germline. The CDR3 covers 14 residues. In DNA, the CDR3 is TGTGCCAGCAGTTTATCGTTTTGGGGAATTGAAGCTTTCTTT. Protein: CASSLSFWGIEAFF. Full variable domain (remainder filled in from reference TRBV28 and TRBJ1-1): DVKVTQSSRYLVKRTGEKVFLECVQDMDHENMFWYRQDPGLGLRLIYFSYDVKMKEKGDIPEGYSVSREKKERFSLILESASTNQTSMYLCASSLSFWGIEAFFGQGTRLTVV.

J is TRBJ2-3 and V is TRBV19, with TRBD1 matching over 11 bases. The CDR3 is made up of 17 amino acids. V was pared by 5 bases and J by 0 bases, with 7 bases of the junction left unmatched. Germline-derived CDR1 and CDR2 are LNHDA and SQIVND (reference sequence). The CDR3 is CASSRTGGASSTDTQYF. The CDR3 DNA reads TGTGCCAGTAGTCGGACAGGGGGCGCTTCTAGCACAGATACGCAGTATTTT.

This clone is labeled medium-sized. The J gene is TRBJ1-6, the V gene TRBV5-5, with a tentative D call TRBD1 (6 bases). Germline V gene lookup returns CDR1 SGHKS and CDR2 YYEKEE (reference sequence). The CDR3 spans 16 residues. Trimming cost V 0 bases and J 3 bases, with 10 bases left between them. In DNA, the CDR3 is TGTGCCAGCAGCTTGGATTGGACAGTCTATAATTCACCCCTCCACTTT. Translation: CASSLDWTVYNSPLHF. The variable domain in full, with the rest retrieved from reference TRBV5-5 and TRBJ1-6, is DAGVTQSPTHLIKTRGQQVTLRCSPISGHKSVSWYQQVLGQGPQFIFQYYEKEERGRGNFPDRFSARQFPNYSSELNVNALLLGDSALYLCASSLDWTVYNSPLHFGNGTRLTVT.

This clone was recorded once. The chain is built from TRBV7-9 and TRBJ2-3; 11 bases align to TRBD2. The trim removed 4 bases at V and 3 bases at J, leaving 6 bases unmatched. The CDR3 has 16 residues. CDR1 is SEHNR and CDR2 is FQNEAQ in the germline V gene (reference sequence). CDR3: CASSSRTSGLTDTQYF. In nucleotides, the CDR3 is TGTGCCAGCAGCTCGCGGACTAGCGGGTTAACAGATACGCAGTATTTT. The full variable domain, completed using reference TRBV7-9 and TRBJ2-3, is DTGVSQNPRHKITKRGQNVTFRCDPISEHNRLYWYRQTLGQGPEFLTYFQNEAQLEKSRLLSDRFSAERPKGSFSTLEIQRTEQGDSAMYLCASSSRTSGLTDTQYFGPGTRLTVL.

V gene TRBV27 combines with J gene TRBJ1-1, with a possible D match to TRBD1 (5 bases). V gave up 2 bases and J gave up 0 bases, with 7 bases separating them. Germline V gives CDR1 MNHEY, CDR2 SMNVEV (reference sequence). The length of the CDR3 is 14 residues. The CDR3 region is CASSLRGMNTEAFF. The CDR3 DNA reads as TGTGCCAGCAGTTTAAGGGGAATGAACACTGAAGCTTTCTTT.

The table lists this clone with a count of one. The V call is TRBV6-5, the J call TRBJ1-5; tentative D call: TRBD1 (6 bases). This CDR3 spans 13 amino acids. V gave up 5 bases and J gave up 5 bases, with 10 bases separating them. The germline CDR1 and CDR2 sequences are MNHEY and SVGAGI. As DNA, the CDR3 is TGTGCCAGCAGTGAGGGGGGTGATCAGCCCCAGCATTTT. This translates into CASSEGGDQPQHF.

The J gene is TRBJ2-7, the V gene TRBV5-4; no clear D. The V gene's germline CDR1 is SGHNT and CDR2 YYREEE (reference sequence). V was cut by 0 bases and J by 2 bases, with 12 bases left in between. The CDR3 is 15 residues long. CDR3 loop: CASSLAPTETYEQYF. The CDR3 coding sequence is TGTGCCAGCAGCTTGGCCCCGACCGAGACCTACGAGCAGTACTTC.

The chain employs TRBV5-4 and TRBJ2-6; no definite D call. Germline loops: CDR1 SGHNT, CDR2 YYREEE (reference sequence). With 4 bases removed from V and 0 bases from J, the gap between germline ends came to 11 bases. CDR3 length: 16 amino acids. This chain's CDR3 is CASSPNAASGANVLTF. Here the CDR3 DNA reads TGTGCCAGCAGCCCCAACGCAGCCTCTGGGGCCAACGTCCTGACTTTC.

The V and J genes are TRBV7-1 and TRBJ1-5; D may be TRBD1 (6 bases). TRBV7-1 is assigned to the ORF class and has an uncertain function. The CDR3 covers 17 residues. V lost 5 bases, J lost 0 bases, and 17 bases lay in between. The CDR3 sequence: CASSPRDMLYSNQPQHF. The CDR3 DNA reads TGTGCCAGCAGCCCCCGGGACATGTTATATAGCAATCAGCCCCAGCATTTT.

The chain combines TRBV11-3 with TRBJ1-1; D not certain. V lost 5 bases and J lost 0, with 7 bases in between. The CDR3 has 13 amino acids. Germline assignment: CDR1 SGHNT and CDR2 YENEEA. CDR3 amino acids: CASSPHLNTEAFF. CDR3 DNA: TGTGCCAGCAGCCCACACCTGAACACTGAAGCTTTCTTT.

This chain joins TRBV5-4 and TRBJ2-7; either TRBD1 or TRBD2 may fit D (5 bases each). The CDR3 has 14 amino acids. Trimming took off 4 bases at V and 0 bases at J, with 11 bases between the two ends. Looked up from germline, CDR1 is SGHNT and CDR2 is YYREEE (reference sequence). DNA of the CDR3: TGTGCCAGCAGCCGGGGACCGCTCTCCTACGAGCAGTACTTC. Translation: CASSRGPLSYEQYF.

This clone was seen only once. The CDR3 coding sequence is TGCAGCGTTGGGGCAGACCCCTACGAGCAGTACTTC. Protein product: CSVGADPYEQYF. The rearrangement joins TRBV29-1 to TRBJ2-7; D unclear. V was shortened by 4 bases and J by 2 bases, with 9 bases between the two germline ends. This CDR3 has 12 residues. The germline gives CDR1 SQVTM, CDR2 ANQGSEA.

The chain couples TRBV11-2 to TRBJ2-5, with TRBD1 identical over 8 bases. Matching the DNA end better, TRBJ2-7 makes the J call doubtful. The CDR3 is 15 residues long. Germline V gene data show CDR1 as SGHAT and CDR2 as FQNNGV. For the CDR3, the DNA is TGTGCCAGCAGCTCGGGACAGGCCCCCTCCTACGAGCAGTACTTC. This translates into CASSSGQAPSYEQYF.

This rearrangement joins TRBV19 to TRBJ2-2; D is unresolved. Germline values: CDR1 LNHDA, CDR2 SQIVND (reference sequence). The CDR3 is made up of 14 amino acids. Deletions cut 7 bases from V and 6 bases from J, with 15 bases between. The CDR3 DNA is TGTGCCAGTAATACGACTGCCTCGTCCGGGGAGCTGTTTTTT. Its protein product is CASNTTASSGELFF.

The V gene is TRBV11-2, the J gene TRBJ1-2; a possible D gene is TRBD1 (6 bases). The CDR3 is 17 amino acids. Looked up from germline, CDR1 is SGHAT and CDR2 is FQNNGV. Trimming left V 5 bases short and J 3 bases short, with 22 bases between. The CDR3 bases are TGTGCCAGCAGCGTAGGGGGGAGAAGCGGTCTGGACTATGGCTACACCTTC. This sequence encodes CASSVGGRSGLDYGYTF. Drawing the rest from reference TRBV11-2 and TRBJ1-2, the complete variable domain is EAGVAQSPRYKIIEKRQSVAFWCNPISGHATLYWYQQILGQGPKLLIQFQNNGVVDDSQLPKDRFSAERLKGVDSTLKIQPAKLEDSAVYLCASSVGGRSGLDYGYTFGSGTRLTVV.

This chain joins TRBV28 and TRBJ2-7; D assignment may be TRBD1 or TRBD2 (5 bases each). V lost 7 bases to trimming and J lost 2 bases, with 15 bases between them. The CDR3 extends over 14 amino acids. Germline V lookup: CDR1 MDHEN, CDR2 SYDVKM. CDR3 loop: CASIVRDGTYEQYF. The CDR3 DNA follows: TGTGCCAGCATCGTCCGGGACGGCACCTACGAGCAGTACTTC.

The chain combines TRBV19 with TRBJ1-5; D gene unclear. Germline CDR1 reads LNHDA; CDR2 reads SQIVND (reference sequence). This CDR3 contains 18 residues. V lost 4 bases and J 2 bases, leaving 21 bases between the germline ends. The CDR3 spells CASSTRESIGAGNQPQHF. The CDR3 DNA reads TGTGCCAGTAGTACTAGGGAATCAATAGGAGCTGGCAATCAGCCCCAGCATTTT.

The V gene is TRBV5-1, the J gene TRBJ1-5; D is possibly TRBD1 (6 bases). The V gene lost 1 base and the J gene lost 10 bases, with 18 bases spanning the gap. The length of the CDR3 is 15 residues. In germline, CDR1 is SGHRS, CDR2 YFSETQ. In DNA, the CDR3 is TGCGCCAGCAGCTTGATTGCCGGGGACAACGAACCCCAGCATTTT. Protein product: CASSLIAGDNEPQHF.

This clone was seen once. The chain uses TRBV15 and TRBJ2-7; D is undetermined. Germline-derived CDR1 and CDR2 are LNHNV and YYDKDF (reference sequence). V gave up 0 bases and J gave up 9 bases, with 18 bases separating them. CDR3 length: 15 amino acids. The CDR3 sequence: CATSRDPILQTGQYF. Here the CDR3 DNA reads TGTGCCACCAGCAGAGACCCCATACTACAGACCGGGCAGTACTTC.